The clone carrying this T cell receptor (beta chain) was detected only once. Its matching antigen is unknown. This record comes from a study of T cell repertoires in aging, cancer and after chemotherapy. The overall study: Over several months to years, re-sampled healthy donor repertoires clearly shared clones. The whole study produced a dataset of about 8.8 million TCR reads. Regarding the study as a whole: Compared with age-matched healthy donors, untreated hematological or solid cancer patients showed higher blood TCR clonality.

The CDR3 covers 12 residues. Germline V gene lookup returns CDR1 MNHNS and CDR2 SASEGT. V lost 7 bases to trimming and J lost 7 bases, with 13 bases between them. A mixed TRB-A/B primer pool amplified rearranged TRB by multiplex touch-down PCR. TCRdb reanalysed the multiplex PCR reads using MiXCR and keeps one entry per CDR3 protein. The table includes approximately 9,800 distinct CDR3 sequences, around 40% detected once. Amplification of TCR beta used genomic DNA extracted from peripheral blood. This sequence was found in a human donor in good health. Material for sequencing was blood. The rearrangement links TRBV6-1 to TRBJ1-2; D may be TRBD1 (5 bases). The DNA for the CDR3 is TGTGCCAGCACGGCAGGGAAGGCTGGCTACACCTTC. Translated: CASTAGKAGYTF.